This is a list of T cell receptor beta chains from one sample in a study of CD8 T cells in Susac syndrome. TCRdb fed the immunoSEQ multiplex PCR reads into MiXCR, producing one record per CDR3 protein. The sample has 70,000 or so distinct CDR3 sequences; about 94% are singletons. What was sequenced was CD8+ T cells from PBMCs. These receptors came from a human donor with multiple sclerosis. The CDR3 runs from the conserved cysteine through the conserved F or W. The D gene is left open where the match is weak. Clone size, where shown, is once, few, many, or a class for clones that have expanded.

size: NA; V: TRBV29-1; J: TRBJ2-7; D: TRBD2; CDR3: CSVEGWLAGGSWRDEQYF; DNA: TGCAGCGTTGAAGGCTGGCTAGCGGGAGGGTCTTGGCGTGACGAGCAGTACTTC
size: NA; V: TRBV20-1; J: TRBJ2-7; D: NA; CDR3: CSARDRLFYEQYF; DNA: TGCAGTGCTAGAGATCGGCTTTTCTACGAGCAGTACTTC
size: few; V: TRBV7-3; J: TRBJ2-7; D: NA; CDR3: CASSPGGGYEQYF; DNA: TGTGCCAGCAGCCCCGGGGGAGGCTACGAGCAGTACTTC
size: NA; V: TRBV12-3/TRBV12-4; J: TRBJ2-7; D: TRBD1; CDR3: CASTTGTDYYEQYF; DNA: TGTGCCAGCACTACCGGGACAGACTACTACGAGCAGTACTTC
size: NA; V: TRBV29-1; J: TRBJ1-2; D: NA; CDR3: CSVGPQIGGQSTDYGYTF; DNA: TGCAGCGTTGGGCCACAGATCGGGGGGCAATCAACAGACTATGGCTACACCTTC
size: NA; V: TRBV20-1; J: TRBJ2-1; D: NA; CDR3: CSAGRFSYNEQFF; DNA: TGCAGTGCTGGGAGGTTCTCCTACAATGAGCAGTTCTTC
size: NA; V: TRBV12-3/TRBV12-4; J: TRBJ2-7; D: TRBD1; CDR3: CASSGGTGPTYEQYF; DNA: TGTGCCAGCAGCGGGGGGACAGGGCCGACCTACGAGCAGTACTTC
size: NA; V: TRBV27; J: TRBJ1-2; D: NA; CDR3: CASSSRSGDGYTF; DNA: TGTGCCAGCAGTTCCCGTAGTGGGGATGGCTACACCTTC
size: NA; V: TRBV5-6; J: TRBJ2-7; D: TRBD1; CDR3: CASTLLTGDEQYF; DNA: TGTGCCAGCACCCTGTTGACAGGGGACGAGCAGTACTTC
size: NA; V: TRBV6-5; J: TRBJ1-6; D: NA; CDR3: CASSSSGQGTHNSPLHF; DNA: TGTGCCAGCAGTTCATCAGGGCAGGGAACCCATAATTCACCCCTCCACTTT
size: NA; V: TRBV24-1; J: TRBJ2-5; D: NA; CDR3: CATSDTSGRDLQETQYF; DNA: TGTGCCACCAGTGATACCTCGGGGCGAGACCTCCAAGAGACCCAGTACTTC
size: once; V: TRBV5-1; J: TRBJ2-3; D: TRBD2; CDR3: CASSPTSGGATDTQYF; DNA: TGCGCCAGCAGCCCTACTAGCGGGGGGGCCACAGATACGCAGTATTTT
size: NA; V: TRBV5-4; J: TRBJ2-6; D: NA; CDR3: CASSSPPTTRPGANVLTF; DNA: TGTGCCAGCAGCTCCCCCCCTACAACACGGCCGGGGGCCAACGTCCTGACTTTC
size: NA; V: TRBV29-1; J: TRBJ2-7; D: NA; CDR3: CSVEDWERGDSYEQYF; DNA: TGCAGCGTTGAAGATTGGGAACGTGGTGATTCCTACGAGCAGTACTTC
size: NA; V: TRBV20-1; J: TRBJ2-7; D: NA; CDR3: CSAREGGGLYEQYF; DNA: TGCAGTGCTAGAGAAGGGGGGGGCCTATACGAGCAGTACTTC
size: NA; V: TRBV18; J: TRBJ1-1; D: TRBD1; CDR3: CASSPPWDREGHRTEAFF; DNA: TGTGCCAGCTCACCACCCTGGGACAGGGAGGGCCATAGGACTGAAGCTTTCTTT
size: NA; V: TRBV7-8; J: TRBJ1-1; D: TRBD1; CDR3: CASSSGTENTEAFF; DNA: TGTGCCAGCAGCTCGGGGACAGAGAACACTGAAGCTTTCTTT
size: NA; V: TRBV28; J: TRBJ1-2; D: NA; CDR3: CASSFGGDGYTF; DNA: TGTGCCAGCAGTTTTGGAGGGGATGGCTACACCTTC
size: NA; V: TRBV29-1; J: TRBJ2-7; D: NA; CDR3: CSVEDDTDEQYF; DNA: TGCAGCGTTGAAGATGATACCGACGAGCAGTACTTC
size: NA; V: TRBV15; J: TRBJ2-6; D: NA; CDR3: CATSRARSSGANVLTF; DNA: TGTGCCACCAGCAGAGCAAGGTCGTCTGGGGCCAACGTCCTGACTTTC
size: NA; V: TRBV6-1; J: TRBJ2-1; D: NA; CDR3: CASRPAAEPTDNEQFF; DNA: TGTGCCAGCAGGCCAGCGGCGGAACCCACTGACAATGAGCAGTTCTTC
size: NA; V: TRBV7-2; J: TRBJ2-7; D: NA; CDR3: CASSFLTGANEQYF; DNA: TGTGCCAGCAGCTTTCTTACGGGGGCGAACGAGCAGTACTTC
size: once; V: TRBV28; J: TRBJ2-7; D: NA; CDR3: CASSFSFEQYF; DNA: TGTGCCAGCAGTTTCAGTTTCGAGCAGTACTTC
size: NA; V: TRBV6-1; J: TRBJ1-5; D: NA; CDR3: CASSEPDGSQPQHF; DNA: TGTGCCAGCAGTGAGCCGGACGGGAGTCAGCCCCAGCATTTT
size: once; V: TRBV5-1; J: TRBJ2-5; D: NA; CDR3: CANSHTRETQYF; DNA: TGCGCCAACAGCCATACGCGGGAGACCCAGTACTTC
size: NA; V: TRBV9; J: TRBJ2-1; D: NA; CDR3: CASSVEAVVDEQFF; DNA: TGTGCCAGCAGCGTAGAGGCGGTGGTCGATGAGCAGTTCTTC
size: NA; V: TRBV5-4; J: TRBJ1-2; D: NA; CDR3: CASSLDYGPKGYTF; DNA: TGTGCCAGCAGCTTGGATTACGGGCCCAAAGGCTACACCTTC
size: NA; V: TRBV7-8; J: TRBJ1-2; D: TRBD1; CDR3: CASSLFVGTGESDYGYTF; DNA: TGTGCCAGCAGCTTATTTGTAGGGACAGGGGAAAGTGACTATGGCTACACCTTC
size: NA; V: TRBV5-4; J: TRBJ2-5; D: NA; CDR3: CASSLGQGLETQYF; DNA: TGTGCCAGCAGCTTGGGGCAGGGACTGGAGACCCAGTACTTC
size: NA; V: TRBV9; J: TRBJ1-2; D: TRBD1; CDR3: CASSVDRGGANYGYTF; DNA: TGTGCCAGCAGCGTTGACAGGGGCGGTGCTAACTATGGCTACACCTTC